The entry that follows covers one TCR beta chain sequence. The specificity of this receptor is unknown. It has no much larger one-base neighbor in the sample; base qualities were not kept. Receptor libraries were prepared by 5' RACE. The sequencer was an Illumina HiSeq 2500. A second PCR of roughly 7 to 11 cycles was run with a J-beta primer mix and a sample-barcoded 5' primer. Each TCR beta cDNA molecule received a unique molecular identifier from a template-switch 5' adaptor carrying 12 random nucleotides. Each sample yielded at least 3 million CDR3-containing paired-end reads. First-strand cDNA was synthesized from all RNA with the Mint cDNA synthesis kit, primed by a TRBC-specific oligonucleotide. Following uracil-DNA glycosylase treatment, a first 18-cycle PCR with universal primers M1SS and BC2_uni_R was performed on all cDNA. In the source study's methods: For normalization, 1 million high-quality reads, each with a distinct molecular identifier, were randomly selected from each sample. Instead of being binned into consensus sequences, reads that shared molecular identifiers were thrown out. MiTCR, set to a Q25 quality threshold and the strictest error-elimination algorithm, was used for CDR3 identification, clonotype clustering and error correction. A nonparametric unseen species model with Euler transformation was used to estimate lower-bound total TCR beta diversity. TCRdb reprocessed the public reads (quality trimming at Q25 with fastp, clone calling with MiXCR) and kept in-frame beta chains. When rows share a CDR3 protein, they turn into one entry using the most common DNA and genes. None of the V and J calls come from the authors' own analysis; TCRdb made them. The sample yields around 800,000 distinct CDR3 sequences; under 30% were counted once. Of the sample, 3% falls within the top ten clones.

The data derive from a study of blood T cells in healthy people across ages (dated by TCRdb to between 2014 and 2016). Background for the entire study: In model experiments, template switching captured roughly one uniquely barcoded TCR beta cDNA molecule for every two T cells. The study analyzed two additional independent replicas of 1 million unique cDNA reads from the same blood draw for two donors, one aged 18 to 30 and one aged 80 or older. Four age groups were formed from the donors: young (average 16 years), middle-aged (more than 35), aged (over 55) and long-lived (more than 75). Age-related changes in TCR beta repertoire diversity were measured in the study by deep sequencing normalized with unique cDNA molecular identifiers. On the study overall, not on this receptor specifically: Donor CMV infection status was unknown, potentially confounding age-related changes in expanded clonotypes. Bulk unsorted PBMC profiling prevented conclusive comparison of naive and antigen-experienced compartments. Observed TCR beta diversity correlated strongly with the percentage of naive T cells measured by flow cytometry. Compared with the aged group, the long-lived group had more naive CD4+ T cells, fewer expanded clones and increased TCR diversity, a pattern suggesting age selection. As age increased, observed TCR beta diversity per million T cells dropped in a roughly linear way, and a significant reduction was already evident by age 40. Estimates of total diversity based on one million sequenced T cells were considered lower bounds and underestimates.

Systemically healthy Caucasian individuals from Russia, some 40 in total and aged roughly 6 to 95 years, were included as donors. Each donor gave ten milliliters of peripheral blood, collected into EDTA-treated Vacutainer tubes. Ficoll-Paque density-gradient centrifugation was used to isolate PBMCs, with at least 7 million obtained per sample. Trizol reagent was used to extract total RNA from the PBMCs, yielding at least 6 micrograms per sample. For every donor, an aliquot of PBMCs went through flow cytometry to measure the percentages of naive CD45RAhigh/CD27high T cells. Reading the germline V gene gives CDR1 SQVTM and CDR2 ANQGSEA. Between the V and J ends, shortened by 1 base and 7 bases respectively, the junction contains 6 bases. Including cysteine and phenylalanine, the CDR3 has 11 amino acids. The CDR3 DNA has 33 bases and is translated from base 1. This sample was also put to use in a study of T cells of mothers and their children. In that second paper, the authors write: The donors were nine systemically healthy Caucasian individuals, made up of three mothers and their six children. cDNA synthesis used all of the extracted RNA, with approximately 1.4 ug of RNA in each 15 ul reaction. In the second PCR, sample barcodes and 2-4 random nucleotides were introduced via the M1S primer. Over 8.5 million TCR beta CDR3 reads were obtained for each mother, and millions of reads were obtained for each child. TCR recombination output is similarly shaped by thymic selection in related and unrelated pairs, with a minor effect exerted by inherited differences. Related mother-child pairs always showed normalized repertoire overlap that was slightly higher than in unrelated mother-child pairs, though the difference was never significant. With a sensitivity of approximately 96 clones per million clonotypes, no persistent microchimeric T cell clones were detected. In the study, deep NGS was used to compare the TCR beta repertoires of mothers and children, and features distinguishing related mother-child pairs from unrelated individuals were sought. The mean age was roughly 40 +/- 4 years for the mothers and about 10 +/- 4 years for the children. After adapters were ligated using NEBNext reagents, the libraries underwent 100+100 nt paired-end sequencing on an Illumina HiSeq 2000. Mother and child libraries were prepared a month apart and sequenced in separate runs to prevent cross-contamination. For each donor, between about 450,000 and 2,300,000 distinct TCR beta clonotypes were identified. Naive TCR beta clonotypes were estimated from low-frequency clonotypes matched to each donor's FACS-determined naive share, without sorting.

The receptor's source is a boy younger than 18 in good health. The sample taken for sequencing was blood. Recombination connected TRBV29-1 to TRBJ2-3, with the D segment identity uncertain. The CDR3 region reads CSVEGGNTQYF. The DNA reads as follows: TGCAGCGTTGAAGGGGGAAATACGCAGTATTTT.